What follows are 4 T cell receptor beta chains derived from one specimen sequenced in a study of cytomegalovirus exposure and HLA in healthy donors. The PCR ran on 60 Vbeta and 13 Jbeta primers. Sequencing used immunoSEQ multiplex PCR; TCRdb keeps in-frame clones, though not all of them. Of about 160,000 clones in the sample, 75% to 85% were seen once. The material sequenced was PBMCs. The receptors were sampled from a man aged 50 or older in good health and CMV-seropositive.

In the case of this clone: The sample carries other DNA sequences with the same CDR3. V usage is TRBV19 and J usage is TRBJ2-5, with 8 bases aligning to TRBD1. V lost 3 bases and J lost 1; bases outside the gene matches: 1. Per the germline V gene, CDR1 is LNHDA and CDR2 is SQIVND (reference sequence). The CDR3 loop spans 14 amino acids. The CDR3 DNA reads TGTGCCAGTAGTATCGGACAGGGCCAAGAGACCCAGTACTTC. It codes for CASSIGQGQETQYF. Full variable domain (rest looked up from reference TRBV19 and TRBJ2-5): DGGITQSPKYLFRKEGQNVTLSCEQNLNHDAMYWYRQDPGQGLRLIYYSQIVNDFQKGDIAEGYSVSREKKESFPLTVTSAQKNPTAFYLCASSIGQGQETQYFGPGTRLLVL.

This clone has a handful of counts. The rearrangement joins TRBV9 to TRBJ2-2, with D possibly matching TRBD2 (5 bases). The V end was cut by 2 bases, the J end by 3 bases, with 8 bases between. This CDR3 contains 14 residues. CDR1 is SGDLS and CDR2 is YYNGEE in the germline V gene. The CDR3 DNA reads as TGTGCCAGCAGCGTGGCTAGCTACACCGGGGAGCTGTTTTTT. Amino acids: CASSVASYTGELFF.

The rearrangement links TRBV13 to TRBJ2-6; D not resolved. Trimming left V 4 bases short and J 0 bases short, with 7 bases between. The germline V gene encodes CDR1 PRHDT and CDR2 FYEKMQ (reference sequence). The CDR3 sequence is 15 residues long. The CDR3 nucleotides are TGTGCCAGCAGCTCTCGGTACTCTGGGGCCAACGTCCTGACTTTC. As protein: CASSSRYSGANVLTF.

V is TRBV14 and J is TRBJ2-2; perhaps TRBD2 as D (5 bases). Per germline, CDR1 SGHDN and CDR2 FVKESK. This CDR3 has 17 residues. V was trimmed by 3 bases and J by 1 base, leaving 15 bases between them. The CDR3 DNA sequence: TGTGCCAGCAGCCAGAGGGCTAACATAAAGAACACCGGGGAGCTGTTTTTT. This sequence encodes CASSQRANIKNTGELFF.